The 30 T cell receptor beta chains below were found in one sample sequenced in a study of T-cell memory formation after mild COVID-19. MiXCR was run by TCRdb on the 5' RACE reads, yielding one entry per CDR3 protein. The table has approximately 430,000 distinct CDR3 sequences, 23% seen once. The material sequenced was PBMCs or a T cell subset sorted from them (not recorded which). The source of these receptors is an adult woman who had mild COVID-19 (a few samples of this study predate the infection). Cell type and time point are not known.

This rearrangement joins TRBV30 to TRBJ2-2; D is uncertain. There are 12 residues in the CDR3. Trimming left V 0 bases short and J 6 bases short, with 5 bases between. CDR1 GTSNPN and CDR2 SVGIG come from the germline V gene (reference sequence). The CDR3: CAWSVGPGELFF. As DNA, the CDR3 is TGTGCCTGGAGTGTTGGGCCCGGGGAGCTGTTTTTT.

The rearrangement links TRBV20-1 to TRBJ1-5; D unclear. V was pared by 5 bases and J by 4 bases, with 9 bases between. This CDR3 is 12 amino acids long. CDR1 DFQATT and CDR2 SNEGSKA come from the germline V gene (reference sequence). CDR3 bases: TGCAGTGCTTCCAGAGGGAATCAGCCCCAGCATTTT. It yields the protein CSASRGNQPQHF.

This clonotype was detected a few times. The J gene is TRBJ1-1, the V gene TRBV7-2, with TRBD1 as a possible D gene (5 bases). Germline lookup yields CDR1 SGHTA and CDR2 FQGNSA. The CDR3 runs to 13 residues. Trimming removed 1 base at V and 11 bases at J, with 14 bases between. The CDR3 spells CASSLERRAMAFF. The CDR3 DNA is TGTGCCAGCAGCTTAGAGCGCAGGGCGATGGCTTTCTTT.

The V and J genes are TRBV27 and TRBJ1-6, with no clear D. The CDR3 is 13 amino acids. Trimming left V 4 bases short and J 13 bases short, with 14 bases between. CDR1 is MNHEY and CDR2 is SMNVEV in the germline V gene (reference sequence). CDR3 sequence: CASSWSGREPLHF. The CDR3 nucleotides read TGTGCCAGCAGTTGGTCCGGGAGGGAGCCCCTCCACTTT.

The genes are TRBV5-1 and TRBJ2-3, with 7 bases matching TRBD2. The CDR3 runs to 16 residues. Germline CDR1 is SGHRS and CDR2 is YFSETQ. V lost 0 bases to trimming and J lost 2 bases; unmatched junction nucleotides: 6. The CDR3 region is CASSLGEGGVTDTQYF. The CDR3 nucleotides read TGCGCCAGCAGCTTGGGGGAGGGTGGGGTCACAGATACGCAGTATTTT. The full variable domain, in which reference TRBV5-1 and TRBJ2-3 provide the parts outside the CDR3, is KAGVTQTPRYLIKTRGQQVTLSCSPISGHRSVSWYQQTPGQGLQFLFEYFSETQRNKGNFPGRFSGRQFSNSRSEMNVSTLELGDSALYLCASSLGEGGVTDTQYFGPGTRLTVL.

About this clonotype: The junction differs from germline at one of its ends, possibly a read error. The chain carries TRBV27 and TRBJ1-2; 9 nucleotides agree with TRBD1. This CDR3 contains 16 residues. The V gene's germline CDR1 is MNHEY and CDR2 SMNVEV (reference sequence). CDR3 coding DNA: TGTGACAGCAGTTCCACCGGGACAGGGTGGGGCTATGGCTACACCTTC. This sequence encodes CDSSSTGTGWGYGYTF.

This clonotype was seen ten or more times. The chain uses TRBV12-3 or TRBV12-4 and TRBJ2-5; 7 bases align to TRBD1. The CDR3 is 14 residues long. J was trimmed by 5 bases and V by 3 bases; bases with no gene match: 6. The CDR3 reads CASSFSQGYETQYF. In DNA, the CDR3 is TGTGCCAGCAGTTTTTCACAGGGGTATGAGACCCAGTACTTC.

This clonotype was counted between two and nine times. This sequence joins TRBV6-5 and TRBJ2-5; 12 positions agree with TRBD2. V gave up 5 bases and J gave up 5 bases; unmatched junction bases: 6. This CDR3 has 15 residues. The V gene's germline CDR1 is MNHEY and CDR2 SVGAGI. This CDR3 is CASSVGLAGTETQYF. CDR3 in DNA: TGTGCCAGCAGTGTCGGACTAGCGGGAACGGAGACCCAGTACTTC.

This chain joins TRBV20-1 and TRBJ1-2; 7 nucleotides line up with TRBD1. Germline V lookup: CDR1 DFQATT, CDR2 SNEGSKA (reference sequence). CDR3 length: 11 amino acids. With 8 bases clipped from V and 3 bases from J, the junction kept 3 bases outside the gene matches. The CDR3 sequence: CSPDRDYGYTF. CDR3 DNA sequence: TGCAGTCCAGACAGGGACTATGGCTACACCTTC.

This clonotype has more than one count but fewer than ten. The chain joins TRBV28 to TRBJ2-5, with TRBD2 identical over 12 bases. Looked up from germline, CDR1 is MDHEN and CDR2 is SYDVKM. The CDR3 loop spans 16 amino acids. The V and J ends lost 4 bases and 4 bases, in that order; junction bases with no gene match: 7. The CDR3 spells CASSSWTSGAVETQYF. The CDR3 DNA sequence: TGTGCCAGCAGTTCTTGGACTAGCGGGGCAGTAGAGACCCAGTACTTC.

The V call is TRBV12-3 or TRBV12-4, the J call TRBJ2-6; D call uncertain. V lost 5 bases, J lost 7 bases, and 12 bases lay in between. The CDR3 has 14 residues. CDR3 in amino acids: CASSPQPSANVLTF. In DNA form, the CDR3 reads TGTGCCAGCAGTCCCCAACCGTCAGCCAACGTCCTGACTTTC.

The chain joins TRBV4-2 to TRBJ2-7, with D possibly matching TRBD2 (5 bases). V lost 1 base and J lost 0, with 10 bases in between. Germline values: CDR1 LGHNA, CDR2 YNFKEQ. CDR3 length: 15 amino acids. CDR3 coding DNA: TGTGCCAGCAGCCAAGTATTAGCGACCTCCTACGAGCAGTACTTC. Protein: CASSQVLATSYEQYF.

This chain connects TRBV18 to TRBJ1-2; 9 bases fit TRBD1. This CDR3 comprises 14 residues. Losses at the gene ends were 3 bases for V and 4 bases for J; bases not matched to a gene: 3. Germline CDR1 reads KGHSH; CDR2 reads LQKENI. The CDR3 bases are TGTGCCAGCTCACCGGACAGGGGAGTCTATGGCTACACCTTC. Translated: CASSPDRGVYGYTF.

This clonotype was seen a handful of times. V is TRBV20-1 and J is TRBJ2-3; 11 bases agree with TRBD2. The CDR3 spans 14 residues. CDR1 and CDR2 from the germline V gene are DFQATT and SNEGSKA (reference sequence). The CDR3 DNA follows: TGCAGAGTAGCGGGAGGGCCGAGCACAGATACGCAGTATTTT. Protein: CRVAGGPSTDTQYF.

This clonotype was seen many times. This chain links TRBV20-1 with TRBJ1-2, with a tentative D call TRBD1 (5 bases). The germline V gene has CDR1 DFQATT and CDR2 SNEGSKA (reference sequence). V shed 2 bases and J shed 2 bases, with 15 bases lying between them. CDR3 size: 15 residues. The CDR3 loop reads CSARWDPKPNYGYTF. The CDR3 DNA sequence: TGCAGTGCTAGATGGGACCCGAAGCCCAACTATGGCTACACCTTC.

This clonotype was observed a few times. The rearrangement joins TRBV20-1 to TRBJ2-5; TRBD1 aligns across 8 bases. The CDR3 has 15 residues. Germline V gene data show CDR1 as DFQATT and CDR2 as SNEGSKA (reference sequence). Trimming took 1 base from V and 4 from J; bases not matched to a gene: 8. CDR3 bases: TGCAGTGCTAGAGCCAGGGGGCGCAAGTTAGAGACCCAGTACTTC. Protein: CSARARGRKLETQYF.

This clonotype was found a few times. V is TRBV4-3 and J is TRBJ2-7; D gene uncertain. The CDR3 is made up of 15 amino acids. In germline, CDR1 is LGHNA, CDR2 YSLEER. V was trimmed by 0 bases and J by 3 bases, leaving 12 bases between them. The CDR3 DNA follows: TGCGCCAGCAGCCAAGATTTTGCAGTTAGCTACGAGCAGTACTTC. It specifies CASSQDFAVSYEQYF.

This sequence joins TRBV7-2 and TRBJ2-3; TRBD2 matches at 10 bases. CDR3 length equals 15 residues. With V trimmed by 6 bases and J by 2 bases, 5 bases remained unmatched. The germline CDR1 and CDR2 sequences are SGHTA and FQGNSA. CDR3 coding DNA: TGTGCCAGCAGAAGCGGGACTAGCGTCACAGATACGCAGTATTTT. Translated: CASRSGTSVTDTQYF.

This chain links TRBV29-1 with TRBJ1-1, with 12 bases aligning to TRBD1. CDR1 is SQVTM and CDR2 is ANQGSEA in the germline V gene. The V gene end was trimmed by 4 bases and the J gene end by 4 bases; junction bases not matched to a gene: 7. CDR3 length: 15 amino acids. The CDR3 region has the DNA TGCAGCGTTGGGGTTCGGGACAGGGGGCCCACTGAAGCTTTCTTT. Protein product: CSVGVRDRGPTEAFF.

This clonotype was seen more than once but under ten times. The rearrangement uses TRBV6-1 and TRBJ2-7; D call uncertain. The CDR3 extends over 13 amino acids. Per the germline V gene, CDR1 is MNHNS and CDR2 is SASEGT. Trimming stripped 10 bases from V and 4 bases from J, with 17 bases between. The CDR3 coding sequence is TGTGCCACCAGCCCTTTGAACTGGTACGAGCAGTACTTC. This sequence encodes CATSPLNWYEQYF.

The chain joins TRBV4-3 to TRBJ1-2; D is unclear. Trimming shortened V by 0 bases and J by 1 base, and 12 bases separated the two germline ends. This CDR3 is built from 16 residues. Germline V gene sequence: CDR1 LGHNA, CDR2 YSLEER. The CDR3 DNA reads TGCGCCAGCAGCCAAGATTCGAAGTCCAATAACTATGGCTACACCTTC. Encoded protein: CASSQDSKSNNYGYTF.

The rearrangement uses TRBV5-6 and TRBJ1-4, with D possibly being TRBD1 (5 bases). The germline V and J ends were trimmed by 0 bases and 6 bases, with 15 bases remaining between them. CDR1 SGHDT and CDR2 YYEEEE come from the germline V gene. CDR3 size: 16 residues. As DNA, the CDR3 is TGTGCCAGCAGCTTGGGCGAGCAGGGCGGAGATGAAAAACTGTTTTTT. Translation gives CASSLGEQGGDEKLFF.

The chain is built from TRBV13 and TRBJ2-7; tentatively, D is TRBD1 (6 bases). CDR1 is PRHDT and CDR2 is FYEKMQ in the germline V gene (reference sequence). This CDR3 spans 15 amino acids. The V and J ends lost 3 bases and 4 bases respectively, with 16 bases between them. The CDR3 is CASSLGARVWYEQYF. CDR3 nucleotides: TGTGCCAGCAGCTTGGGGGCAAGGGTGTGGTACGAGCAGTACTTC.

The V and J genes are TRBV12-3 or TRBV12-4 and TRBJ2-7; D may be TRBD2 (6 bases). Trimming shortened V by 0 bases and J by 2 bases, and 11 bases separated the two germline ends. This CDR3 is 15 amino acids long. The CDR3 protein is CASSLAGGPAYEQYF. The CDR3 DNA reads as TGTGCCAGCAGTTTAGCGGGAGGCCCGGCCTACGAGCAGTACTTC.

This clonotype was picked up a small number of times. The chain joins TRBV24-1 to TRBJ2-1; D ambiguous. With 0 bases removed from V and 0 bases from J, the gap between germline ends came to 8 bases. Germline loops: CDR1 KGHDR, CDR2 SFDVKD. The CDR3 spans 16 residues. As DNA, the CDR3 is TGTGCCACCAGTGATTTGCAGGCGAGCTCCTACAATGAGCAGTTCTTC. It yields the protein CATSDLQASSYNEQFF.

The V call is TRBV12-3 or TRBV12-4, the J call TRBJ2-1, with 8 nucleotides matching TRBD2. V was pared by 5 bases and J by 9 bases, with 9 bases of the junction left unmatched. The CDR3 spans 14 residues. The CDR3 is CASSRAGGTREQFF. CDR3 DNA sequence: TGTGCCAGCAGTCGGGCGGGAGGCACCCGTGAGCAGTTCTTC.

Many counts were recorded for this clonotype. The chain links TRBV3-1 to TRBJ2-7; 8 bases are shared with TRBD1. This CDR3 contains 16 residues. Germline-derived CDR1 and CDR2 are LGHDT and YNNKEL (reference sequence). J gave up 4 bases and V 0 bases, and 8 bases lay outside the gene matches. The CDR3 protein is CASSQDMSGGLYEQYF. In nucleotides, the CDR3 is TGTGCCAGCAGCCAAGATATGTCAGGGGGCTTGTACGAGCAGTACTTC.

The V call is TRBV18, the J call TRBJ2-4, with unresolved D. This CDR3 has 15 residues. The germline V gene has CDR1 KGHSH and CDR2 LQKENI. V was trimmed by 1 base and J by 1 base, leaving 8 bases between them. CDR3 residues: CASSPQESAKNIQYF. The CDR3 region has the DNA TGTGCCAGCTCACCACAGGAGTCGGCCAAAAACATTCAGTACTTC.

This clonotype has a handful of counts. The CDR3 here is CASSSARTSGSTDTQYF. CDR3 sequence (DNA): TGCGCCAGCAGTAGCGCCCGGACTAGCGGGAGCACAGATACGCAGTATTTT. This chain joins TRBV5-1 and TRBJ2-3, with 11 bases that match TRBD2. Germline values: CDR1 SGHRS, CDR2 YFSETQ. This CDR3 contains 17 residues. The J segment lost 0 bases and the V segment lost 5 bases, leaving 8 bases of the junction unmatched.

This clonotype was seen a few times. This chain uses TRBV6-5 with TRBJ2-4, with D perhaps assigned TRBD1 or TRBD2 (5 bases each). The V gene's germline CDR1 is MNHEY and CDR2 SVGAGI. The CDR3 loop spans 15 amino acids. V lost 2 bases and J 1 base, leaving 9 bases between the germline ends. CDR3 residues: CASSYGGVAKNIQYF. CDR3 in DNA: TGTGCCAGCAGTTACGGGGGAGTCGCCAAAAACATTCAGTACTTC.